These 16 T cell receptor beta chains were all obtained from the same sample, sequenced in a study of response to subunit inactivated influenza vaccine. Each CDR3 protein is one row after TCRdb ran MiXCR on the RT-PCR reads. This table has around 520,000 distinct CDR3 sequences, 10% to 15% appearing once. The sequences come from PBMCs from blood, collected on the day of vaccination. The receptors were gathered from a man aged 45 to 65 who received an inactivated influenza vaccine.

This clonotype was observed a handful of times. The chain combines TRBV20-1 with TRBJ2-2; unclear D gene. The CDR3 has 12 residues. V lost 0 bases to trimming and J lost 7 bases, with 6 bases between them. Germline V gene data show CDR1 as DFQATT and CDR2 as SNEGSKA (reference sequence). The CDR3 reads CSARDTGGELFF. The DNA of the CDR3 is TGCAGTGCTAGAGATACGGGCGGGGAGCTGTTTTTT.

This clonotype was seen more than once but under ten times. This chain connects TRBV6-1 to TRBJ1-2, with TRBD1 matching over 7 bases. The CDR3 extends over 15 amino acids. V shed 7 bases and J 8 bases; nucleotides not matched to a gene: 16. CDR1 is MNHNS, CDR2 SASEGT, per germline. CDR3 loop: CASTKDREMLRGYTF. DNA of the CDR3: TGTGCCAGCACAAAAGACAGGGAGATGTTGCGGGGCTACACCTTC.

The rearrangement joins TRBV5-6 to TRBJ2-3; D not certain. V lost 3 bases and J 5 bases, leaving 13 bases between the germline ends. The CDR3 sequence is 14 residues long. Germline values: CDR1 SGHDT, CDR2 YYEEEE. CDR3 DNA: TGTGCCAGCAGCTCTCGACACGAAGGAGATACGCAGTATTTT. Translating gives CASSSRHEGDTQYF.

In this sample, this clonotype turned up a few times. Here the CDR3 DNA reads TGTGCCACCAGTGGACTCCCTTCCCTCGGTACGCAGTATTTT. Translated, it gives CATSGLPSLGTQYF. J is TRBJ2-3 and V is TRBV24-1; D remains ambiguous. Germline V gene lookup returns CDR1 KGHDR and CDR2 SFDVKD. The CDR3 is 14 residues long. Trimming pared 5 bases from V and 8 bases from J, leaving 16 bases between.

The chain couples TRBV7-9 to TRBJ2-4; D might be TRBD1 or TRBD2, each matching 5 bases. The V and J ends lost 5 bases and 5 bases respectively, with 16 bases between them. The CDR3 has 15 amino acids. The germline V gene has CDR1 SEHNR and CDR2 FQNEAQ (reference sequence). The CDR3 coding sequence is TGTGCCAGCAGCAGAACCGGGGCTCCGGAAAACATTCAGTACTTC. Its protein is CASSRTGAPENIQYF.

The chain links TRBV28 to TRBJ2-3; 8 nucleotides agree with TRBD2. The V and J ends lost 6 bases and 3 bases, in that order; junction bases with no gene match: 8. The CDR3 runs to 15 residues. Germline V CDR1 and CDR2: MDHEN, SYDVKM. The CDR3: CASRIGGGTTDTQYF. The DNA of the CDR3 is TGTGCCAGCAGGATCGGCGGGGGGACTACAGATACGCAGTATTTT.

This clonotype was detected only a few times. The chain uses TRBV6-5 and TRBJ1-6; D is unresolved. The germline V gene has CDR1 MNHEY and CDR2 SVGAGI. This CDR3 has 13 amino acids. Between the trimmed V and J ends, which lost 2 bases and 7 bases, there was a span of 6 bases. CDR3 nucleotide sequence: TGTGCCAGCAGTTACGACGGGAATTCACCCCTCCACTTT. This encodes CASSYDGNSPLHF.

This clonotype was recorded a few times. The chain links TRBV5-1 to TRBJ2-5; 9 nucleotides align to TRBD1. The ends lost 3 bases at V and 4 bases at J; junction bases unmatched: 7. The V gene's germline CDR1 is SGHRS and CDR2 YFSETQ. The CDR3 covers 15 residues. The CDR3 reads CASSSGQGLLETQYF. The DNA of the CDR3 is TGCGCCAGCAGCTCGGGACAGGGTCTGTTAGAGACCCAGTACTTC.

This clonotype was recorded many times. This sequence joins TRBV18 and TRBJ2-5; D is undetermined. The CDR3 is 13 residues long. Germline CDR1 is KGHSH and CDR2 is LQKENI. Trimming removed 0 bases from V and 3 bases from J, with 5 bases in between. CDR3 bases: TGTGCCAGCTCACCACCGGAAGAAGAGACCCAGTACTTC. Its protein is CASSPPEEETQYF.

This clonotype was seen at least ten times. This sequence joins TRBV12-3 or TRBV12-4 and TRBJ2-2, with 11 bases identical to TRBD2. The CDR3 has 15 amino acids. With 1 base clipped from V and 6 bases from J, the junction kept 1 base outside the gene matches. The CDR3: CASSLVLAGAGELFF. The CDR3 DNA sequence: TGTGCCAGCAGTTTAGTACTAGCGGGAGCCGGGGAGCTGTTTTTT.

This clonotype was seen more than once but under ten times. The genes are TRBV19 and TRBJ2-2; 9 nucleotides align to TRBD1. The germline gives CDR1 LNHDA, CDR2 SQIVND (reference sequence). This CDR3 is 16 amino acids long. Trimming took 3 bases from V and 4 from J; bases not matched to a gene: 6. This chain's CDR3 is CASSITGGAVTGELFF. The CDR3, as DNA: TGTGCCAGTAGTATTACAGGGGGCGCGGTCACCGGGGAGCTGTTTTTT.

This clonotype was seen a few times. The V gene is TRBV12-3 or TRBV12-4, the J gene TRBJ2-3; 10 nucleotides agree with TRBD2. The CDR3 totals 14 residues. V trimming: 5 bases; J trimming: 6 bases; junction bases outside the gene matches: 5. In DNA, the CDR3 is TGTGCCAGCAGTCCTCCGACTAGCGGGGATACGCAGTATTTT. This gives the protein CASSPPTSGDTQYF.

CDR3 nucleotides: TGTGCCAGCAGCGTAATGTCGTCTAGCACAGATACGCAGTATTTT. It is translated as CASSVMSSSTDTQYF. The rearrangement joins TRBV9 to TRBJ2-3; D ambiguous. Trimming removed 1 base at V and 0 bases at J, with 9 bases between. CDR1 is SGDLS and CDR2 is YYNGEE in the germline V gene. This CDR3 has 15 residues.

This clonotype was seen repeatedly, ten times or more. The V call is TRBV12-3 or TRBV12-4, the J call TRBJ2-3; D ambiguous. Trimming cost V 6 bases and J 0 bases, with 10 bases left between them. This CDR3 comprises 14 residues. The CDR3 bases are TGTGCCAGCAGCCCGCCTTTGAGCACAGATACGCAGTATTTT. Its translation is CASSPPLSTDTQYF.

This clonotype was detected many times. The chain employs TRBV4-3 and TRBJ2-3; D gene ambiguous. Trimming left V 0 bases short and J 4 bases short, with 5 bases between. Germline loops: CDR1 LGHNA, CDR2 YSLEER. This CDR3 region has 13 residues. The CDR3 spells CASSQDIPDTQYF. For the CDR3, the DNA is TGCGCCAGCAGCCAAGATATCCCAGATACGCAGTATTTT.

This clonotype was observed a few times. V and J are TRBV5-1 and TRBJ1-1; perhaps TRBD1 as D (5 bases). CDR1 is SGHRS, CDR2 YFSETQ, per germline. CDR3 size: 13 residues. Trimming took off 7 bases at V and 4 bases at J, with 14 bases between the two ends. The CDR3 sequence is CASAGAGGTEAFF. The CDR3, as DNA: TGCGCCAGCGCAGGTGCCGGGGGCACTGAAGCTTTCTTT.